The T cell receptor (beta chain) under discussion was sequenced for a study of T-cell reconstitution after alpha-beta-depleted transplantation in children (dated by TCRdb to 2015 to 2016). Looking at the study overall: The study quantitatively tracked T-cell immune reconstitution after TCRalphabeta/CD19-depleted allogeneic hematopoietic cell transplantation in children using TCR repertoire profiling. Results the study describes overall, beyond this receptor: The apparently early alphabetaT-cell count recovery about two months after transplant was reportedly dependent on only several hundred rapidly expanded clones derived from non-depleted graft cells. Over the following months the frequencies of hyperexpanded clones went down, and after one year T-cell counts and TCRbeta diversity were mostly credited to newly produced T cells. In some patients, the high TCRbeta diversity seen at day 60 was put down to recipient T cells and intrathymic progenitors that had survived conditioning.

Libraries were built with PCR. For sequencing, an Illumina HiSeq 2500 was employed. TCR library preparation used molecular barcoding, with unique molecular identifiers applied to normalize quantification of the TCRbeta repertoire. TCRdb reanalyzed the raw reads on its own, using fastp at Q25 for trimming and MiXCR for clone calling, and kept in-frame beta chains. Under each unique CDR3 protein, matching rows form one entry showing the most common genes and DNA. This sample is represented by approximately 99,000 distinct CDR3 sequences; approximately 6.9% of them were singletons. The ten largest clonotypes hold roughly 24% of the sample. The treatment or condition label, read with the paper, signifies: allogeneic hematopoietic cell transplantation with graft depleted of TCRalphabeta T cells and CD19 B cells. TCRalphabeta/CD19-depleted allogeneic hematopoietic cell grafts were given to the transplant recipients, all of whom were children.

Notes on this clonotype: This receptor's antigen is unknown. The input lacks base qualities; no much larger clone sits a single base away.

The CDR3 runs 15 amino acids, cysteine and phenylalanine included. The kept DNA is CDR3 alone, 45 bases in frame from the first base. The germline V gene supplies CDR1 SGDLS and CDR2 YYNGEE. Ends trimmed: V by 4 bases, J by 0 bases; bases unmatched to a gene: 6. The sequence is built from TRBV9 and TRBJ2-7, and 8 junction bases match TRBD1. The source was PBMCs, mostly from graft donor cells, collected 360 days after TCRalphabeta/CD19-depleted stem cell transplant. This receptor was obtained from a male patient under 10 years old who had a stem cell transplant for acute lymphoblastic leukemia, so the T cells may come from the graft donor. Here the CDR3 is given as CASSLGTGSSYEQYF. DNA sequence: TGTGCCAGCAGCCTCGGGACAGGCTCCTCCTACGAGCAGTACTTC. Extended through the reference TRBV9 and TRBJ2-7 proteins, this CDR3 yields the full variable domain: DSGVTQTPKHLITATGQRVTLRCSPRSGDLSVYWYQQSLDQGLQFLIQYYNGEERAKGNILERFSAQQFPDLHSELNLSSLELGDSALYFCASSLGTGSSYEQYFGPGTRLTVT.